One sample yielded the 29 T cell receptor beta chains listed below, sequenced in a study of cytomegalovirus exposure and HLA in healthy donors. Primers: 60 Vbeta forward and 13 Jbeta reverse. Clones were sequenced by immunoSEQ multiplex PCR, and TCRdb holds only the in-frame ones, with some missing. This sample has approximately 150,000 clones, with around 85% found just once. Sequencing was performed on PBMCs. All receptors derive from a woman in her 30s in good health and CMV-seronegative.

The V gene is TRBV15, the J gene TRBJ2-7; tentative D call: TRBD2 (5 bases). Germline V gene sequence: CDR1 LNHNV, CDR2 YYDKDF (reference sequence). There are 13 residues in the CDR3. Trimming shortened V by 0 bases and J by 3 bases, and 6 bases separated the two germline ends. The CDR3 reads CATSRDRDYEQYF. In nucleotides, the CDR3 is TGTGCCACCAGCAGAGATCGGGACTACGAGCAGTACTTC.

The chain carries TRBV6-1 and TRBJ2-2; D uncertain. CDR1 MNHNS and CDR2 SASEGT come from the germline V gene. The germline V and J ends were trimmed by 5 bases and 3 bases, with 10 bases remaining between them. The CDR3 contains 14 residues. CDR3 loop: CASSSNLDTGELFF. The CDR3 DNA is TGTGCCAGCAGTTCAAATCTAGACACCGGGGAGCTGTTTTTT.

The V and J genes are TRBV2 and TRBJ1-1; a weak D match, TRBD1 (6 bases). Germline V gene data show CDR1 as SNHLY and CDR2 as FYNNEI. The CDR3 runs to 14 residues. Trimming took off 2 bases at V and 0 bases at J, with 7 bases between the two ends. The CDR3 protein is CASSEQGMNTEAFF. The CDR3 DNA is TGTGCCAGCAGTGAACAGGGGATGAACACTGAAGCTTTCTTT.

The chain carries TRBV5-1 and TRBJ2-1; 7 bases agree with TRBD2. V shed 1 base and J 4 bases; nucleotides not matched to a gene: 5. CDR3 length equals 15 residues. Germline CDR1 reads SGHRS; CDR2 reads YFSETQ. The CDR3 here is CASSLRSGDYNEQFF. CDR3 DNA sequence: TGCGCCAGCAGCTTGAGAAGCGGGGATTACAATGAGCAGTTCTTC.

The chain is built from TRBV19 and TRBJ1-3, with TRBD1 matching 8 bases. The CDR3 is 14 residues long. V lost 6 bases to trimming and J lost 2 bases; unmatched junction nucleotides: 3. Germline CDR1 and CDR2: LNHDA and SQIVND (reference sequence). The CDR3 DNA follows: TGTGCCAGTAGACTACAGGGGGCTGGAAACACCATATATTTT. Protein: CASRLQGAGNTIYF.

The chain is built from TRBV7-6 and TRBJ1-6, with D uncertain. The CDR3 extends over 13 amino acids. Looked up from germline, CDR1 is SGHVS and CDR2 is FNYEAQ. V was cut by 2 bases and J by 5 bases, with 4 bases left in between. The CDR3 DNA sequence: TGTGCCAGCAGCTTATTAGATAATTCACCCCTCCACTTT. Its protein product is CASSLLDNSPLHF.

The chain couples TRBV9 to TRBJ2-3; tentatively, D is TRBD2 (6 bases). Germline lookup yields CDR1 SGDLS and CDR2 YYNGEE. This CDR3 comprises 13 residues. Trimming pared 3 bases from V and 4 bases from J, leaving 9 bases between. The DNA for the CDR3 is TGTGCCAGCAGCGCCGGAGGGGCAGATACGCAGTATTTT. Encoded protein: CASSAGGADTQYF.

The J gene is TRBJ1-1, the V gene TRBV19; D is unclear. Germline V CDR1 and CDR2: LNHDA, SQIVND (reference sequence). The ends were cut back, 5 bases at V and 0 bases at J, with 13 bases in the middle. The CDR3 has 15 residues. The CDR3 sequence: CASSLVGGMNTEAFF. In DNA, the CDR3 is TGTGCCAGTAGTCTTGTCGGAGGTATGAACACTGAAGCTTTCTTT.

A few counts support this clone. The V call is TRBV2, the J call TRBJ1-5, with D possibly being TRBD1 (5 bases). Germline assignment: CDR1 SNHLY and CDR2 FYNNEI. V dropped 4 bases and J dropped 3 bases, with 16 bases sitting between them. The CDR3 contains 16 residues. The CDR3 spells CASSVKNTGLNQPQHF. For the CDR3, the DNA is TGTGCCAGCAGTGTCAAAAATACAGGTCTCAATCAGCCCCAGCATTTT.

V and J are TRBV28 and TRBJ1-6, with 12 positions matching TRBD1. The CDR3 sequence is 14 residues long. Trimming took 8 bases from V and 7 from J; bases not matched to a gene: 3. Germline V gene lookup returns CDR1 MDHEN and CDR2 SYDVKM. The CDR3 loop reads CASGTGGGNSPLHF. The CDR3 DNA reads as TGTGCCAGCGGGACAGGGGGCGGAAATTCACCCCTCCACTTT.

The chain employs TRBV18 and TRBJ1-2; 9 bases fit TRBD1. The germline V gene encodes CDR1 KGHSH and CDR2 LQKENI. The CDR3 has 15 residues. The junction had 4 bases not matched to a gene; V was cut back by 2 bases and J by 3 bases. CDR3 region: CASSPGTGFHYGYTF. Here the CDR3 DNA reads TGTGCCAGCTCACCAGGGACAGGGTTTCACTATGGCTACACCTTC.

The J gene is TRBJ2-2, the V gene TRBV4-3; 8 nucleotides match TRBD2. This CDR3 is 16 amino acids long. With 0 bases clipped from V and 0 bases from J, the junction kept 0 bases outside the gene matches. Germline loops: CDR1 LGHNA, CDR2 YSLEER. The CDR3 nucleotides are TGCGCCAGCAGCCAAGATAGCGGGGCGAACACCGGGGAGCTGTTTTTT. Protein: CASSQDSGANTGELFF.

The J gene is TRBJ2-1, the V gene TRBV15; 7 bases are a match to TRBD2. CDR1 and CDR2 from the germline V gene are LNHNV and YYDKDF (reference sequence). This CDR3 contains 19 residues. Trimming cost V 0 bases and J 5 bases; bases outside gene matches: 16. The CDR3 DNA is TGTGCCACCAGCAGAGATCGAAGGCGGTGGGCGGGGGAAGACAATGAGCAGTTCTTC. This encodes CATSRDRRRWAGEDNEQFF. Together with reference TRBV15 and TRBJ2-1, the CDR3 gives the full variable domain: DAMVIQNPRYQVTQFGKPVTLSCSQTLNHNVMYWYQQKSSQAPKLLFHYYDKDFNNEADTPDNFQSRRPNTSFCFLDIRSPGLGDTAMYLCATSRDRRRWAGEDNEQFFGPGTRLTVL.

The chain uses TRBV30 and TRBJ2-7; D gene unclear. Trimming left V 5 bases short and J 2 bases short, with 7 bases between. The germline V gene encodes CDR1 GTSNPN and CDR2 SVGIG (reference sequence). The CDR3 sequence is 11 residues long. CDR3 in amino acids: CAWGHAYEQYF. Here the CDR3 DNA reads TGTGCCTGGGGCCACGCCTACGAGCAGTACTTC.

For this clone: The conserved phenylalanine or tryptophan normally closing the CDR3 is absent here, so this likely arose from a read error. CDR3 sequence: CASSPGQGNSPLHL. The CDR3 region has the DNA TGTGCCAGCAGTCCGGGACAGGGAAATTCACCCCTCCACCTT. This chain uses TRBV6-4 with TRBJ1-6, with 9 bases lining up with TRBD1. In germline, CDR1 is MRHNA, CDR2 SNTAGT. Trimming at V came to 5 bases and at J to 7 bases, leaving 3 bases not matched to a gene. The CDR3 spans 14 residues.

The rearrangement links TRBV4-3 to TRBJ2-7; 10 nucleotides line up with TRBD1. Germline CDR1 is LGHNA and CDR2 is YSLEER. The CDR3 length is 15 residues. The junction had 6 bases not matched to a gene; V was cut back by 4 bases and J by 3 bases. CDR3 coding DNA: TGCGCCAGCAGCCTTTCTGACAGGGGGCACTACGAGCAGTACTTC. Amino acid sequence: CASSLSDRGHYEQYF.

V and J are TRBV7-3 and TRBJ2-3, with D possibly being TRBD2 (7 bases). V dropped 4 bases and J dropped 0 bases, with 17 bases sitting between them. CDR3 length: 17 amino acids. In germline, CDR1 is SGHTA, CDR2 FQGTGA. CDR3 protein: CASSSRGGPFSTDTQYF. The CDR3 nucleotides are TGTGCCAGCAGCTCCCGCGGGGGCCCGTTTAGCACAGATACGCAGTATTTT.

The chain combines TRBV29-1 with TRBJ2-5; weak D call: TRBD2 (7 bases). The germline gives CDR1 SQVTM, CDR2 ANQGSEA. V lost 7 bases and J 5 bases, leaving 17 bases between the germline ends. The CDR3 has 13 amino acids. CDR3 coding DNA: TGCAGCGCACCCCCAAGGGGGGGGGAGACCCAGTACTTC. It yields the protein CSAPPRGGETQYF.

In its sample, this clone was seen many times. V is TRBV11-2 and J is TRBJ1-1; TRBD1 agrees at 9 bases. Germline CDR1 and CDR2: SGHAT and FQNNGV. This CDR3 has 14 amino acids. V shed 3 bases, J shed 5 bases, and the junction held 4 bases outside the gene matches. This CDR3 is CASSFGQGSTEAFF. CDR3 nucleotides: TGTGCCAGCAGCTTTGGACAGGGGAGTACTGAAGCTTTCTTT.

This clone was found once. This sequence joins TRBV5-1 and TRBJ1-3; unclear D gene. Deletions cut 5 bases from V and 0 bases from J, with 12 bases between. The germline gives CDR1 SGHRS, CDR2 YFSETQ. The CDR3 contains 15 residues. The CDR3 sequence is CASSDTASSGNTIYF. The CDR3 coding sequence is TGCGCCAGCAGTGATACAGCAAGCTCTGGAAACACCATATATTTT.

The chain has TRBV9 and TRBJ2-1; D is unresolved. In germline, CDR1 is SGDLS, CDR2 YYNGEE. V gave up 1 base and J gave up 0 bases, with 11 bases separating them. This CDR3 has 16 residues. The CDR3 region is CASSVKSESSYNEQFF. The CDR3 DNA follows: TGTGCCAGCAGCGTAAAATCTGAGAGCTCCTACAATGAGCAGTTCTTC.

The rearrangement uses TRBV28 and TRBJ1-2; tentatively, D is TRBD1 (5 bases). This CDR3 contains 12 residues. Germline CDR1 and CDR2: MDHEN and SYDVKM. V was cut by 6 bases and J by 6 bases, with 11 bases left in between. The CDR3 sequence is CASSARANGYTF. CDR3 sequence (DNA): TGTGCCAGCAGCGCCAGGGCGAATGGCTACACCTTC.

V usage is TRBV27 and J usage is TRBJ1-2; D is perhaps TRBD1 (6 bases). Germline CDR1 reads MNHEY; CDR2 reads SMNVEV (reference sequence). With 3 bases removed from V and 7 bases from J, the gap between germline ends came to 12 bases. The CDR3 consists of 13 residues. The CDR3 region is CASSFNTGTGYTF. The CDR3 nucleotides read TGTGCCAGCAGTTTCAATACAGGGACTGGCTACACCTTC.

The CDR3 DNA reads TGTGCCAGTAGTTTAGCGGGAGCGGGCAATGAGCAGTTCTTC. Translated: CASSLAGAGNEQFF. V and J are TRBV19 and TRBJ2-1, with TRBD2 matching 9 bases. Germline assignment: CDR1 LNHDA and CDR2 SQIVND (reference sequence). CDR3 size: 14 residues. Trimming cost V 5 bases and J 6 bases; bases outside gene matches: 5.

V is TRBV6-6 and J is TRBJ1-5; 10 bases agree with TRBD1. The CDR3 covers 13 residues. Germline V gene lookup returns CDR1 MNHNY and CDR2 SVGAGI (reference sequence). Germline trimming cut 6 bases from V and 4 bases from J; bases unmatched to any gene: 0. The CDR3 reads CASRGQGNQPQHF. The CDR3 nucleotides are TGTGCCAGCAGGGGACAGGGGAATCAGCCCCAGCATTTT.

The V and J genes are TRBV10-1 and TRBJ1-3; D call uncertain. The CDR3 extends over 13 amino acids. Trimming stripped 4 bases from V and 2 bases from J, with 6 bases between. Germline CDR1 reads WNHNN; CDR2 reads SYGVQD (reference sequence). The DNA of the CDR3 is TGCGCCAGCAGTGGGGCGCCTGGAAACACCATATATTTT. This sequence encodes CASSGAPGNTIYF.

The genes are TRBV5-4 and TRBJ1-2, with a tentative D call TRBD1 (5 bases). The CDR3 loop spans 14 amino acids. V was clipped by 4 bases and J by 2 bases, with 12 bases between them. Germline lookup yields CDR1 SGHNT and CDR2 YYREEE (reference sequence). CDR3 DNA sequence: TGTGCCAGCAGCCAATGGGGCGAGAACTATGGCTACACCTTC. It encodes CASSQWGENYGYTF. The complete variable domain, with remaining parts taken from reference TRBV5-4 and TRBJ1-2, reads ETGVTQSPTHLIKTRGQQVTLRCSSQSGHNTVSWYQQALGQGPQFIFQYYREEENGRGNFPPRFSGLQFPNYSSELNVNALELDDSALYLCASSQWGENYGYTFGSGTRLTVV.

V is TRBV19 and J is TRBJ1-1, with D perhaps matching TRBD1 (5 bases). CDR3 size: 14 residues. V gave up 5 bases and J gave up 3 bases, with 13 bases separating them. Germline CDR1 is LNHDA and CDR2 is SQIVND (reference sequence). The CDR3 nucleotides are TGTGCCAGTAGTCATGGGACGGGAGACACTGAAGCTTTCTTT. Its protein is CASSHGTGDTEAFF.

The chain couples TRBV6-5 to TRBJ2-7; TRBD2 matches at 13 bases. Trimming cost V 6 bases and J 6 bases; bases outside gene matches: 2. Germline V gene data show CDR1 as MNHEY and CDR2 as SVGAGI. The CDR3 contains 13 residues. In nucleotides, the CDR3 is TGTGCCAGCAGACGGACTAGCGGGAGCGAGCAGTACTTC. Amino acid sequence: CASRRTSGSEQYF.